A single sample is the source of the 20 T cell receptor beta chains below, sequenced in a study of blood T cell repertoires in COVID-19. Method: immunoSEQ multiplex PCR; TCRdb's copy keeps in-frame clones and lacks some. The table shows about 210,000 clones, with about nine tenths occurring only once. Sample: peripheral blood. These receptors came from a man aged 35 to 55 with acute or convalescent COVID-19.

This chain uses TRBV7-9 with TRBJ2-7; tentative D call: TRBD2 (5 bases). This CDR3 has 14 amino acids. Trimming removed 1 base at V and 11 bases at J, with 18 bases between. Per germline, CDR1 SEHNR and CDR2 FQNEAQ (reference sequence). The CDR3 protein is CASSLGGETVAEYF. In DNA form, the CDR3 reads TGTGCCAGCAGCTTAGGGGGAGAGACCGTCGCCGAGTACTTC. The complete variable domain, with remaining parts taken from reference TRBV7-9 and TRBJ2-7, reads DTGVSQNPRHKITKRGQNVTFRCDPISEHNRLYWYRQTLGQGPEFLTYFQNEAQLEKSRLLSDRFSAERPKGSFSTLEIQRTEQGDSAMYLCASSLGGETVAEYFGPGTRLTVT.

This clone was seen a few times. The chain combines TRBV3-1 (or the pseudogene TRBV3-2) with TRBJ2-2; the match to TRBD2 covers 8 bases. The trim removed 3 bases at V and 9 bases at J, leaving 3 bases unmatched. Germline CDR1 is LGHDT and CDR2 is YNNKEL (reference sequence). The CDR3 covers 13 residues. The CDR3 DNA reads TGTGCCAGCAGCCATTTAGCGGGATGGGAGCTGTTTTTT. It is translated as CASSHLAGWELFF.

This chain joins TRBV10-3 and TRBJ2-7; 8 bases are shared with TRBD1. The germline CDR1 and CDR2 sequences are ENHRY and SYGVKD. V lost 2 bases and J lost 5; bases outside the gene matches: 11. CDR3 size: 16 residues. In DNA form, the CDR3 reads TGTGCCATCAGTGAGCAGCGACAGGGGTTTTGGGACGAGCAGTACTTC. Amino acids: CAISEQRQGFWDEQYF.

The genes are TRBV29-1 and TRBJ1-1; D remains unclear. Trimming shortened V by 4 bases and J by 2 bases, and 14 bases separated the two germline ends. The germline V gene has CDR1 SQVTM and CDR2 ANQGSEA. The CDR3 sequence is 14 residues long. CDR3 nucleotides: TGCAGCGTTGCCAACACAGCCGTTAACACTGAAGCTTTCTTT. Residues: CSVANTAVNTEAFF.

This rearrangement joins TRBV9 to TRBJ2-7; TRBD2 might be the D (6 bases). There are 15 residues in the CDR3. Germline CDR1 is SGDLS and CDR2 is YYNGEE. V lost 0 bases and J 0 bases, leaving 10 bases between the germline ends. This chain's CDR3 is CASSVASDISYEQYF. In DNA, the CDR3 is TGTGCCAGCAGCGTAGCTAGCGACATCTCCTACGAGCAGTACTTC. Full variable domain (rest looked up from reference TRBV9 and TRBJ2-7): DSGVTQTPKHLITATGQRVTLRCSPRSGDLSVYWYQQSLDQGLQFLIQYYNGEERAKGNILERFSAQQFPDLHSELNLSSLELGDSALYFCASSVASDISYEQYFGPGTRLTVT.

The chain couples TRBV5-8 to TRBJ2-7; 8 bases are a match to TRBD2. This CDR3 is 16 amino acids long. Germline loops: CDR1 SGHTS, CDR2 YDEGEE. V lost 7 bases, J lost 2 bases, and 14 bases stayed unmatched. CDR3 in amino acids: CASSLRGGGAPYEQYF. In DNA, the CDR3 is TGTGCCAGCTCCCTCCGGGGGGGCGGAGCCCCCTACGAGCAGTACTTC.

The chain employs TRBV28 and TRBJ2-1; no clear D gene. The V gene's germline CDR1 is MDHEN and CDR2 SYDVKM. V shed 6 bases and J shed 8 bases, with 8 bases lying between them. The CDR3 runs 11 residues. This chain's CDR3 is CASRASDEQFF. CDR3 coding DNA: TGTGCCAGCAGGGCGAGCGATGAGCAGTTCTTC.

The chain uses TRBV7-8 and TRBJ2-5; TRBD1 might be the D (6 bases). This CDR3 has 19 amino acids. Looked up from germline, CDR1 is SGHVS and CDR2 is FQNEAQ. V was shortened by 4 bases and J by 5 bases, with 29 bases between the two germline ends. The CDR3, as DNA: TGTGCCAGCAGCTCCGTACCGGTATTCCGGGACAAAGGGGATGAGACCCAGTACTTC. Protein: CASSSVPVFRDKGDETQYF.

This chain uses TRBV27 with TRBJ1-3; the match to TRBD1 covers 7 bases. Germline CDR1 and CDR2: MNHEY and SMNVEV (reference sequence). There are 15 residues in the CDR3. After removal of 6 bases from V and 0 bases from J, the junction contained 5 bases not matched to a gene. The CDR3 loop is CASRPTGISGNTIYF. The DNA of the CDR3 is TGTGCCAGCAGGCCGACAGGGATCTCTGGAAACACCATATATTTT.

The CDR3 protein is CATSDPESRTDTQYF. CDR3 bases: TGTGCCACCAGTGATCCGGAGTCGCGGACAGATACGCAGTATTTT. This rearrangement joins TRBV24-1 to TRBJ2-3; D is unclear. V was pared by 3 bases and J by 3 bases, with 12 bases between. The CDR3 is made up of 15 amino acids. In germline, CDR1 is KGHDR, CDR2 SFDVKD.

The genes are TRBV18 and TRBJ1-1; TRBD1 is a possible D gene (6 bases). CDR1 and CDR2 (germline): KGHSH, LQKENI. The CDR3 totals 16 residues. V lost 6 bases and J lost 0, with 17 bases in between. CDR3 amino acids: CASSPGVGQMNTEAFF. The CDR3 nucleotides are TGTGCCAGCTCCCCCGGAGTGGGACAAATGAACACTGAAGCTTTCTTT.

The rearrangement joins TRBV19 to TRBJ2-7; a weak D match, TRBD1 (6 bases). Germline V CDR1 and CDR2: LNHDA, SQIVND (reference sequence). Trimming removed 6 bases from V and 9 bases from J, with 18 bases in between. This CDR3 has 13 amino acids. The DNA of the CDR3 is TGTGCCAGTAGCTATAGACAGGCCCCTGGGCAGTACTTC. It specifies CASSYRQAPGQYF.

V gene TRBV4-1 combines with J gene TRBJ2-5, with 11 bases aligning to TRBD2. This CDR3 has 17 amino acids. Germline CDR1 and CDR2: MGHRA and YSYEKL. V shed 3 bases, J shed 2 bases, and the junction held 8 bases outside the gene matches. The CDR3 nucleotides are TGCGCCAGCAGCCAGGCCTTTGGGACTAGCGGACAAGAGACCCAGTACTTC. This translates into CASSQAFGTSGQETQYF.

The chain has TRBV19 and TRBJ2-5; 7 bases align to TRBD1. This CDR3 comprises 16 residues. Looked up from germline, CDR1 is LNHDA and CDR2 is SQIVND (reference sequence). J lost 4 bases, V lost 0 bases, and 8 bases had no gene match. The CDR3 DNA reads TGTGCCAGTAGTATAGAAGGCAGGGGGTCGATAGAGACCCAGTACTTC. Protein sequence: CASSIEGRGSIETQYF.

This clone was seen only a few times. The chain is built from TRBV27 and TRBJ1-5, with TRBD1 matching 10 bases. The CDR3 is 19 amino acids. Germline V CDR1 and CDR2: MNHEY, SMNVEV (reference sequence). Unmatched junction bases numbered 19, after V lost 5 bases and J lost 6 bases. The CDR3 DNA reads TGTGCCAGCAGTCGGGTAGAGGGTGGGGACAGGGGATATCGTCAGCCCCAGCATTTT. It translates to CASSRVEGGDRGYRQPQHF.

V and J are TRBV5-5 and TRBJ2-2, with TRBD2 matching over 11 bases. The germline V gene has CDR1 SGHKS and CDR2 YYEKEE (reference sequence). This CDR3 is 16 amino acids long. V shed 3 bases and J 6 bases; nucleotides not matched to a gene: 7. The CDR3 bases are TGTGCCAGCAGCTCCACTAGCGGGAGAAGCTCCGGGGAGCTGTTTTTT. The encoded protein is CASSSTSGRSSGELFF.

This sequence joins TRBV4-1 and TRBJ1-2; 7 bases agree with TRBD1. The V gene's germline CDR1 is MGHRA and CDR2 YSYEKL. With 4 bases clipped from V and 1 base from J, the junction kept 9 bases outside the gene matches. This CDR3 comprises 16 residues. The CDR3 spells CASSRIGTEDNYGYTF. CDR3 in DNA: TGCGCCAGCAGCCGGATCGGGACAGAAGATAACTATGGCTACACCTTC.

This clone was detected once. The chain carries TRBV6-5 and TRBJ2-7; D is unclear. The CDR3 runs to 11 residues. V dropped 8 bases and J dropped 12 bases, with 17 bases sitting between them. Germline V gene sequence: CDR1 MNHEY, CDR2 SVGAGI. Written as DNA, the CDR3 is TGTGCCAGCTCTTTTGAGGTGCTCCGGTACTTC. Its translation: CASSFEVLRYF.

This clone was counted a single time. The gene calls are TRBV11-2 and TRBJ2-5; a possible D gene is TRBD1 (6 bases). CDR1 and CDR2 (germline): SGHAT, FQNNGV. The ends were cut back, 5 bases at V and 1 base at J, with 14 bases in the middle. The CDR3 loop spans 15 amino acids. CDR3 sequence: CASSQGLDIQETQYF. In DNA, the CDR3 is TGTGCCAGCAGCCAGGGGCTAGACATCCAAGAGACCCAGTACTTC.

The V and J genes are TRBV4-2 and TRBJ1-5; a possible D gene is TRBD1 (6 bases). Germline V gives CDR1 LGHNA, CDR2 YNFKEQ. Trimming stripped 0 bases from V and 4 bases from J, with 16 bases between. This CDR3 spans 17 amino acids. The CDR3 sequence: CASSQEGGQRGNQPQHF. CDR3 DNA: TGTGCCAGCAGCCAAGAAGGGGGTCAAAGGGGGAATCAGCCCCAGCATTTT.